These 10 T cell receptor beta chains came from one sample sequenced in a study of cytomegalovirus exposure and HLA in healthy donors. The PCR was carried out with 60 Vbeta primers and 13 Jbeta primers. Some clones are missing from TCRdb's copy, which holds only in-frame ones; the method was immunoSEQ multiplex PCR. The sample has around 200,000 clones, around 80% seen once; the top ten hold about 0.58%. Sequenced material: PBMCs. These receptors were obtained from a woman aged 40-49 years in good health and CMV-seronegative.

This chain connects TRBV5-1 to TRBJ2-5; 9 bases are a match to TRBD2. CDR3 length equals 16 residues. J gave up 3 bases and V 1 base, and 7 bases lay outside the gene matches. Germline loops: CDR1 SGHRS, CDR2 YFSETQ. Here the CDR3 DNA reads TGCGCCAGCAGCTTGTTCCGCGGGGGGGCCAAAGAGACCCAGTACTTC. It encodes CASSLFRGGAKETQYF.

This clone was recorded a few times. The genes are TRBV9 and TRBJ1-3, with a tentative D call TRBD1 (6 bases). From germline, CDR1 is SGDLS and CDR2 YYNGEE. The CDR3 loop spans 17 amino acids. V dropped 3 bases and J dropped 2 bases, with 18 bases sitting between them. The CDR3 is CASSANPRGGTGNTIYF. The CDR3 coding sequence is TGTGCCAGCAGCGCGAACCCTAGGGGGGGGACTGGAAACACCATATATTTT. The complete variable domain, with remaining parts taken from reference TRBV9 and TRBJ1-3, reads DSGVTQTPKHLITATGQRVTLRCSPRSGDLSVYWYQQSLDQGLQFLIQYYNGEERAKGNILERFSAQQFPDLHSELNLSSLELGDSALYFCASSANPRGGTGNTIYFGEGSWLTVV.

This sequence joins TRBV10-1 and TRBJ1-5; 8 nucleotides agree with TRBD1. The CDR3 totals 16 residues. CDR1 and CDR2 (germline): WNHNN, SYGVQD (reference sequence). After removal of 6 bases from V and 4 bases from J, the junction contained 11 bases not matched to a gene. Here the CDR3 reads CASSSVRDRGNQPQHF. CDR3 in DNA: TGCGCCAGCAGCTCCGTAAGAGACAGGGGTAATCAGCCCCAGCATTTT.

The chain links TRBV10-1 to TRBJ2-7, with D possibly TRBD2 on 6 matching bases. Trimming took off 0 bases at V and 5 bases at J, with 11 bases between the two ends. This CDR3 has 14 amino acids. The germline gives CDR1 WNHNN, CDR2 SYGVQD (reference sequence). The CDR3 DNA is TGCGCCAGCAGTGAGTCCTCGGGACTCGACGAGCAGTACTTC. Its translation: CASSESSGLDEQYF.

Written as DNA, the CDR3 is TGTGCCAGCAGCCCGGGGGGGGCTTACAATGAGCAGTTCTTC. It encodes CASSPGGAYNEQFF. The chain joins TRBV9 to TRBJ2-1; TRBD2 matches 8 bases. CDR3 length equals 14 residues. V shed 4 bases and J 4 bases; nucleotides not matched to a gene: 4. CDR1 and CDR2 (germline): SGDLS, YYNGEE.

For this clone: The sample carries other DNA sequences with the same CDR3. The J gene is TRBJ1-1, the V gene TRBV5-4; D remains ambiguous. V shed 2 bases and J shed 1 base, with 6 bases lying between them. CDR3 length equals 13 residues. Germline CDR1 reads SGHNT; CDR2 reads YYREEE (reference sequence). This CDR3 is CASSLDTNTEAFF. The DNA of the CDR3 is TGTGCCAGCAGCTTAGACACGAACACTGAAGCTTTCTTT.

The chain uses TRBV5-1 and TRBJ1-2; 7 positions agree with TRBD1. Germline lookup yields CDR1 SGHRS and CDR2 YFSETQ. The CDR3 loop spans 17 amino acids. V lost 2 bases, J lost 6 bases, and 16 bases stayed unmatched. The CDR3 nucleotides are TGCGCCAGCAGCTTAGAAAGGCGGAGGGGGCTTACTGATGGCTACACCTTC. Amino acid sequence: CASSLERRRGLTDGYTF.

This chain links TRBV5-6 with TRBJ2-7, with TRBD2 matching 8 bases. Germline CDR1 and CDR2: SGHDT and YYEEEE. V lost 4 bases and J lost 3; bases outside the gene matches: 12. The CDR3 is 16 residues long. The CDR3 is CASSQTGGAAFYEQYF. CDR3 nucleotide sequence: TGTGCCAGCAGCCAGACCGGGGGGGCGGCCTTCTACGAGCAGTACTTC.

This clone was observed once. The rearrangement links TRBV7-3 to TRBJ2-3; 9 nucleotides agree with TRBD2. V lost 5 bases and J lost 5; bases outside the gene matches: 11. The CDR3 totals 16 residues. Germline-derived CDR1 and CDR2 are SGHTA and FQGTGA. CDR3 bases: TGTGCCAGCAGCCAAGGGGGCGGGGGGGCCTTAGATACGCAGTATTTT. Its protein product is CASSQGGGGALDTQYF. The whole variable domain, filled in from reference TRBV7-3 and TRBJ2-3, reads GAGVSQTPSNKVTEKGKYVELRCDPISGHTALYWYRQSLGQGPEFLIYFQGTGAADDSGLPNDRFFAVRPEGSVSTLKIQRTERGDSAVYLCASSQGGGGALDTQYFGPGTRLTVL.

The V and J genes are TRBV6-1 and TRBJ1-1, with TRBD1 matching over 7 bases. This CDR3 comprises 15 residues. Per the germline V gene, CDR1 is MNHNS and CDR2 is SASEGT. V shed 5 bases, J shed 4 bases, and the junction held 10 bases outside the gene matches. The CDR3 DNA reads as TGTGCCAGCAGTTCCAAAAAGACAGGGAGCACTGAAGCTTTCTTT. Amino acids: CASSSKKTGSTEAFF.